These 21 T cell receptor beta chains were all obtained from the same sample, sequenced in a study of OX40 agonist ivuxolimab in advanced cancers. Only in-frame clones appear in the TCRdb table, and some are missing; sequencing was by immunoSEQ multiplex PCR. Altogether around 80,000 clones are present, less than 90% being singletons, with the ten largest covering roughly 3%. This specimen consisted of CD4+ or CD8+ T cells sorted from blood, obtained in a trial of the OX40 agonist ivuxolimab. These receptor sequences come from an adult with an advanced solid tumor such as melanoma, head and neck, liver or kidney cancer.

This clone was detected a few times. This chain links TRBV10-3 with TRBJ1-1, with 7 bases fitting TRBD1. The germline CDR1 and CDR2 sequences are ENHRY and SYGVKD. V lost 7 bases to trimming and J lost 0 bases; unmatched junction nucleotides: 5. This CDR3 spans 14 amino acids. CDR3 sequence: CAITRDRVNTEAFF. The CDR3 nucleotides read TGTGCCATCACCAGGGACAGAGTGAACACTGAAGCTTTCTTT.

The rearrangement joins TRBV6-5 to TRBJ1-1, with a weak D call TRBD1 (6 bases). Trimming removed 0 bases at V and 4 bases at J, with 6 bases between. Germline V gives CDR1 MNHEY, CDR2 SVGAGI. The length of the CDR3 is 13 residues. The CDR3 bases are TGTGCCAGCAGTTACTCGGGGGCCACTGAAGCTTTCTTT. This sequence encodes CASSYSGATEAFF.

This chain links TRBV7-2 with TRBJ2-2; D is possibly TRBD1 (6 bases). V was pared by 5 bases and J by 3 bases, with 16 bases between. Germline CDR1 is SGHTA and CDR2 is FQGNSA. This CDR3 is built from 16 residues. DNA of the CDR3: TGTGCCAGCAGCCGCCACAGGGTTGACGACACCGGGGAGCTGTTTTTT. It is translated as CASSRHRVDDTGELFF.

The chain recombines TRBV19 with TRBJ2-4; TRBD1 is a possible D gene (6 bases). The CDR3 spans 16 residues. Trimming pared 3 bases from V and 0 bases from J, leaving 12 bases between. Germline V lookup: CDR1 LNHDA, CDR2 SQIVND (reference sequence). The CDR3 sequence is CASSINRVLAKNIQYF. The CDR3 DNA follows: TGTGCCAGTAGTATCAACAGGGTATTAGCCAAAAACATTCAGTACTTC.

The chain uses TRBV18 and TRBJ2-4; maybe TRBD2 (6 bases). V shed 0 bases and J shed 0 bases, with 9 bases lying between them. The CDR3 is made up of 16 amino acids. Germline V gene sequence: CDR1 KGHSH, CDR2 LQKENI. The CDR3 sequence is CASSPPEGLAKNIQYF. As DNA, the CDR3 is TGTGCCAGCTCACCACCGGAGGGGCTAGCCAAAAACATTCAGTACTTC. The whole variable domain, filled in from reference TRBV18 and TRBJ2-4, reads NAGVMQNPRHLVRRRGQEARLRCSPMKGHSHVYWYRQLPEEGLKFMVYLQKENIIDESGMPKERFSAEFPKEGPSILRIQQVVRGDSAAYFCASSPPEGLAKNIQYFGAGTRLSVL.

This CDR3 reads CASSVGYEQYF. CDR3 in DNA: TGTGCCAGCAGTGTGGGGTACGAGCAGTACTTC. The genes are TRBV25-1 and TRBJ2-7; D gene unclear. CDR1 and CDR2 (germline): MGHDK, SYGVNS. The CDR3 consists of 11 residues. Trimming left V 4 bases short and J 4 bases short, with 5 bases between.

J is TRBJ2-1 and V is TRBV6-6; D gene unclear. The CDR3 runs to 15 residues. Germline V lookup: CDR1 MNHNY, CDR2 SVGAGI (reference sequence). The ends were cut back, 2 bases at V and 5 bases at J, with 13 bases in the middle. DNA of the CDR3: TGTGCCAGCAGTTACGGGTTTTTGAGAGACAATGAGCAGTTCTTC. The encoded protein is CASSYGFLRDNEQFF.

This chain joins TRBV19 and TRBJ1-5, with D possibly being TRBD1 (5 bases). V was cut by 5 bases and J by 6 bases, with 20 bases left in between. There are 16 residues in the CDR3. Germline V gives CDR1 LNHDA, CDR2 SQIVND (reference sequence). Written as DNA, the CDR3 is TGTGCCAGTAGTCTCGAACGCCCCGGAGGGGCTCAGCCCCAGCATTTT. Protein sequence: CASSLERPGGAQPQHF. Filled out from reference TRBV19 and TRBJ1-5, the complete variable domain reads DGGITQSPKYLFRKEGQNVTLSCEQNLNHDAMYWYRQDPGQGLRLIYYSQIVNDFQKGDIAEGYSVSREKKESFPLTVTSAQKNPTAFYLCASSLERPGGAQPQHFGDGTRLSIL.

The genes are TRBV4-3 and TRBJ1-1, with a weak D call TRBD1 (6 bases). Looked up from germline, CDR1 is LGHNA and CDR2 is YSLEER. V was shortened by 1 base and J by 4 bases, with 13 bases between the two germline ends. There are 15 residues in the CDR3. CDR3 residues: CASSQGYRESTEAFF. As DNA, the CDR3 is TGCGCCAGCAGCCAAGGCTACAGGGAGAGCACTGAAGCTTTCTTT.

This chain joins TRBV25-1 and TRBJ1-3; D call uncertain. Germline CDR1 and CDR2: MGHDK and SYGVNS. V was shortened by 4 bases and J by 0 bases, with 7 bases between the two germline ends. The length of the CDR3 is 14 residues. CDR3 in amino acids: CASSGAISGNTIYF. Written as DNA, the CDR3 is TGTGCCAGCAGTGGAGCGATCTCTGGAAACACCATATATTTT.

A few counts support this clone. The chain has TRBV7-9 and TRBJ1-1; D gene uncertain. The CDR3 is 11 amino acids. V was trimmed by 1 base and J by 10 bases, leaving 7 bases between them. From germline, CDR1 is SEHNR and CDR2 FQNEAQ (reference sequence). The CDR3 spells CASSLEVGAFF. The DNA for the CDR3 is TGTGCCAGCAGCTTAGAGGTCGGAGCTTTCTTT.

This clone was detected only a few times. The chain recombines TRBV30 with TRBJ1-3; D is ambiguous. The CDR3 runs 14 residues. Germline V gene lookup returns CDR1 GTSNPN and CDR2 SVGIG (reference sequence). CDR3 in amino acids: CALDRQPVGNTIYF. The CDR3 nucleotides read TGTGCTCTTGATCGGCAGCCTGTTGGAAACACCATATATTTT.

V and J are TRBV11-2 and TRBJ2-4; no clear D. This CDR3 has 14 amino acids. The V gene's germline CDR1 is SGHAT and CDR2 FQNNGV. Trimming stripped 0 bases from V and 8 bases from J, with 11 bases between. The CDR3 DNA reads TGTGCCAGCAGCTTAGAGCCCGGCGGAGACATTCAGTACTTC. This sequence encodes CASSLEPGGDIQYF.

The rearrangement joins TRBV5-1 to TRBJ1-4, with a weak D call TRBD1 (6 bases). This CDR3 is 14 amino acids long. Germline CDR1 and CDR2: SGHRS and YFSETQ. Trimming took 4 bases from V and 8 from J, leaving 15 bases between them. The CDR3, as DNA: TGCGCCAGCAGCCATAGGGGGGAGGTGGAAAAACTGTTTTTT. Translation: CASSHRGEVEKLFF.

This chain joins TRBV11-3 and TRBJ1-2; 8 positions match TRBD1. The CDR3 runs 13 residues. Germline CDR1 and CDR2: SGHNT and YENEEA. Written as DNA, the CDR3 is TGTGCGACAGGGGCGAACCTTAACTATGGCTACACCTTC. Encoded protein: CATGANLNYGYTF.

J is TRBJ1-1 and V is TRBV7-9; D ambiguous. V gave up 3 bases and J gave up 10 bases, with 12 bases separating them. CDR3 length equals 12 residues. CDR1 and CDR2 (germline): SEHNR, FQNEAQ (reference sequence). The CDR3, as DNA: TGTGCCAGCAGCTTCGACCTTCCTACAGCTTTCTTT. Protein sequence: CASSFDLPTAFF.

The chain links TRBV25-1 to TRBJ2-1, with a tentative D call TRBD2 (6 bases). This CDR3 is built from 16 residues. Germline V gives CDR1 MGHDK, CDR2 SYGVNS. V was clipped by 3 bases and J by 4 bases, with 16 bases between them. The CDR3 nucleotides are TGTGCCAGCAGTGATCTCACCGGGAGTCAATACAATGAGCAGTTCTTC. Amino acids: CASSDLTGSQYNEQFF.

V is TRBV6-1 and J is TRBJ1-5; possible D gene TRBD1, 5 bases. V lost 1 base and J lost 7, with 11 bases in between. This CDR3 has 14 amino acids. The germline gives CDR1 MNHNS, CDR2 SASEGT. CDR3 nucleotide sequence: TGTGCCAGCAGTGAAGATGGGGCGTACCAGCCCCAGCATTTT. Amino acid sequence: CASSEDGAYQPQHF.

The CDR3 protein is CASSSRGGSTDTQYF. The CDR3 nucleotides read TGCGCCAGCAGTTCTAGGGGCGGGAGCACAGATACGCAGTATTTT. The chain joins TRBV5-1 to TRBJ2-3; either TRBD1 or TRBD2 may fit D (5 bases each). V was pared by 5 bases and J by 0 bases, with 13 bases between. The CDR3 contains 15 residues. Germline V gives CDR1 SGHRS, CDR2 YFSETQ.

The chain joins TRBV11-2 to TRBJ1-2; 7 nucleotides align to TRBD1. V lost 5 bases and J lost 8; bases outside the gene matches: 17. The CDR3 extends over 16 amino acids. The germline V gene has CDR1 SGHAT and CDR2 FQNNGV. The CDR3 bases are TGTGCCAGCAGCCCCATTCAGGGGGGTGGGAAGTGGGGCTACACCTTC. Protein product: CASSPIQGGGKWGYTF. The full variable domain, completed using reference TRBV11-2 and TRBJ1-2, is EAGVAQSPRYKIIEKRQSVAFWCNPISGHATLYWYQQILGQGPKLLIQFQNNGVVDDSQLPKDRFSAERLKGVDSTLKIQPAKLEDSAVYLCASSPIQGGGKWGYTFGSGTRLTVV.

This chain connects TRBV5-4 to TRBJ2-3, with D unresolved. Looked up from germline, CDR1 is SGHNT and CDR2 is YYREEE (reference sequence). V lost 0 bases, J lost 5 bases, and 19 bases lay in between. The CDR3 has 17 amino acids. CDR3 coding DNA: TGTGCCAGCAGCTTGGCCGCCTCCCGAACGCGCAGAGATACGCAGTATTTT. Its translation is CASSLAASRTRRDTQYF.